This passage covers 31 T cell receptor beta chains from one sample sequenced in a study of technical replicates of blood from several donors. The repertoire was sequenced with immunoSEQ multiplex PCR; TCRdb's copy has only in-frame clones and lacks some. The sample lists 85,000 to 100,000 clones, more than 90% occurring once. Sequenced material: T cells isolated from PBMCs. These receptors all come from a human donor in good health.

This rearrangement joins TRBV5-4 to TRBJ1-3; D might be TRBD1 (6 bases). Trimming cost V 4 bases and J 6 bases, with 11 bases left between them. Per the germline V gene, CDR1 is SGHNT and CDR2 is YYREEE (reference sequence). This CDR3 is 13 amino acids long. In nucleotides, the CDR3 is TGTGCCAGCAGCCTCGGGACATCAAACACCATATATTTT. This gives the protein CASSLGTSNTIYF.

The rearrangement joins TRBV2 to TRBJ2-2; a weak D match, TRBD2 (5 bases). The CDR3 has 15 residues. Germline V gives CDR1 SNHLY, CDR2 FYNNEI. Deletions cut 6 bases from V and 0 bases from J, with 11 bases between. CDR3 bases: TGTGCCAGCAGCAAGGACGGGACGAACACCGGGGAGCTGTTTTTT. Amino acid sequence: CASSKDGTNTGELFF.

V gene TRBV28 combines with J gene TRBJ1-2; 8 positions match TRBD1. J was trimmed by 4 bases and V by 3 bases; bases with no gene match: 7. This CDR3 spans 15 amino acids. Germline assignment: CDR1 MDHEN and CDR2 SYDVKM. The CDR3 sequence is CASSFGGQAAYGYTF. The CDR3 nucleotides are TGTGCCAGCAGTTTTGGGGGACAGGCCGCCTATGGCTACACCTTC.

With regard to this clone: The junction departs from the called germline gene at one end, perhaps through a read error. The DNA of the CDR3 is TGTGCCTGGAGCGACAACAGTGAAGCTTTCTTT. Translating it yields CAWSDNSEAFF. The V and J genes are TRBV30 and TRBJ1-1; D gene ambiguous. Germline assignment: CDR1 GTSNPN and CDR2 SVGIG (reference sequence). The CDR3 extends over 11 amino acids. The whole variable domain, remainder taken from reference TRBV30 and TRBJ1-1, is SQTIHQWPATLVQPVGSPLSLECTVEGTSNPNLYWYRQAAGRGLQLLFYSVGIGQISSEVPQNLSASRPQDRQFILSSKKLLLSDSGFYLCAWSDNSEAFFGQGTRLTVV.

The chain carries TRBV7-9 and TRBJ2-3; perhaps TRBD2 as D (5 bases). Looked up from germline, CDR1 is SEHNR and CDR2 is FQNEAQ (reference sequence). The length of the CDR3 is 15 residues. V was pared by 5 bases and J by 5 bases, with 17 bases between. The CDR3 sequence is CASSPGLEAGDTQYF. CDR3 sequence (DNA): TGTGCCAGCAGCCCCGGGCTAGAGGCGGGAGATACGCAGTATTTT.

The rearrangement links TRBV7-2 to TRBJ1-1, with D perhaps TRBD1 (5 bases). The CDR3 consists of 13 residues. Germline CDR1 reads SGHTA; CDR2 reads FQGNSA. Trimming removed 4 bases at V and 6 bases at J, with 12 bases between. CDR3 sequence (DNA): TGTGCCAGCAGCTCTGTGACGGGGGCTGAAGCTTTCTTT. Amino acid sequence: CASSSVTGAEAFF.

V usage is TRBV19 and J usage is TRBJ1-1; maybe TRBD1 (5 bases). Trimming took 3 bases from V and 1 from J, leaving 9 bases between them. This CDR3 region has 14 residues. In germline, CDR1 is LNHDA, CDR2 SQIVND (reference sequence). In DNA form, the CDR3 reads TGTGCCAGTAGTATGGCCGGGGGGAACACTGAAGCTTTCTTT. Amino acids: CASSMAGGNTEAFF.

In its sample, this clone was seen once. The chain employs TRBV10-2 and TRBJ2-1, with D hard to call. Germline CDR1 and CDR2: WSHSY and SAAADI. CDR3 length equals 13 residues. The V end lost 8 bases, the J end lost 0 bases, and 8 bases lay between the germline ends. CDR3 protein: CASGRGSYNEQFF. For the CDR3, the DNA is TGCGCCAGCGGCCGCGGCTCCTACAATGAGCAGTTCTTC.

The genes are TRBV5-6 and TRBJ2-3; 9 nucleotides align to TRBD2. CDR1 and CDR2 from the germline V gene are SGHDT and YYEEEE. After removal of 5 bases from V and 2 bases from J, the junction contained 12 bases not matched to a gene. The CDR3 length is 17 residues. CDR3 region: CASRGSSLAGFTDTQYF. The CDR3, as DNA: TGTGCCAGCAGAGGTAGTTCGCTAGCGGGATTCACAGATACGCAGTATTTT.

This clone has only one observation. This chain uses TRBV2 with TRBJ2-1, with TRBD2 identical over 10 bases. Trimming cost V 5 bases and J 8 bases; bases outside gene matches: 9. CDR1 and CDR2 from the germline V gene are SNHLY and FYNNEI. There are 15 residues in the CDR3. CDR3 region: CASSRTSGVVDEQFF. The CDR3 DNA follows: TGTGCCAGCAGTCGTACTAGCGGGGTGGTCGATGAGCAGTTCTTC. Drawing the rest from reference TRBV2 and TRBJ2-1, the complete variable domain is EPEVTQTPSHQVTQMGQEVILRCVPISNHLYFYWYRQILGQKVEFLVSFYNNEISEKSEIFDDQFSVERPDGSNFTLKIRSTKLEDSAMYFCASSRTSGVVDEQFFGPGTRLTVL.

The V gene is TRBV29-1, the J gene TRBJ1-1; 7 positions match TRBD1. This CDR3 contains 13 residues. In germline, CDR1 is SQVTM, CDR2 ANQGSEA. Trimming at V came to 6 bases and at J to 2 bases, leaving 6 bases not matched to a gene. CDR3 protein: CSVKGQLNTEAFF. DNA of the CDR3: TGCAGCGTAAAGGGACAGCTCAACACTGAAGCTTTCTTT.

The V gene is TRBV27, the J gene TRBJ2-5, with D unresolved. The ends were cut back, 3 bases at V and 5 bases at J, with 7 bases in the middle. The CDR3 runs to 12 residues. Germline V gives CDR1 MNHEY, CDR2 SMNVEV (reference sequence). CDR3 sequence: CASSFYGETQYF. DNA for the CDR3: TGTGCCAGCAGTTTTTACGGGGAGACCCAGTACTTC.

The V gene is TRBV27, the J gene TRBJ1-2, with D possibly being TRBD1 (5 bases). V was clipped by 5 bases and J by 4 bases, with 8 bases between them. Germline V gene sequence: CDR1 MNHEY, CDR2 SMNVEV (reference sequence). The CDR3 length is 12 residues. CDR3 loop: CASSGGGYGYTF. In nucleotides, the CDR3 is TGTGCCAGCAGTGGGGGGGGCTATGGCTACACCTTC.

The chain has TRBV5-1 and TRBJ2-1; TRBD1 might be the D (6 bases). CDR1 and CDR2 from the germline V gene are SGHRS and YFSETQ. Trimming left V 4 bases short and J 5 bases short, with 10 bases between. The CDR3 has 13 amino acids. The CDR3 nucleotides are TGCGCCAGCAGCAGGGGGAAAAACAATGAGCAGTTCTTC. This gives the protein CASSRGKNNEQFF.

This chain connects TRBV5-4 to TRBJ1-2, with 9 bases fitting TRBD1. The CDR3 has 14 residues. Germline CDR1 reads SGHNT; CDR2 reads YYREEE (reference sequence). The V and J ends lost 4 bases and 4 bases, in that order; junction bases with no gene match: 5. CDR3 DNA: TGTGCCAGCAGCGGGGACAGGGTTTTCTATGGCTACACCTTC. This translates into CASSGDRVFYGYTF.

DNA for the CDR3: TGTGCCAGCAGTTTATTATATAAAGGGACAGGCCTCTCTGGGGCCAACGTCCTGACTTTC. This sequence encodes CASSLLYKGTGLSGANVLTF. V gene TRBV28 combines with J gene TRBJ2-6; 8 nucleotides line up with TRBD1. The CDR3 spans 20 residues. V lost 1 base, J lost 0 bases, and 11 bases stayed unmatched. From germline, CDR1 is MDHEN and CDR2 SYDVKM.

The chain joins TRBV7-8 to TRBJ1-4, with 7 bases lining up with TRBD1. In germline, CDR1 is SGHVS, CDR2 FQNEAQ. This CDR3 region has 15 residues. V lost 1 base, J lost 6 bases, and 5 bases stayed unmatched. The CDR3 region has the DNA TGTGCCAGCAGCTTAGGGGACAGAGAATATGAAAAACTGTTTTTT. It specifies CASSLGDREYEKLFF.

The CDR3 is CASSSGAPGNTIYF. The CDR3 DNA reads as TGTGCCAGCAGCTCAGGGGCTCCTGGAAACACCATATATTTT. The V call is TRBV7-3, the J call TRBJ1-3, with D perhaps TRBD1 (6 bases). CDR1 and CDR2 from the germline V gene are SGHTA and FQGTGA. The V end lost 4 bases, the J end lost 2 bases, and 9 bases lay between the germline ends. The CDR3 sequence is 14 residues long.

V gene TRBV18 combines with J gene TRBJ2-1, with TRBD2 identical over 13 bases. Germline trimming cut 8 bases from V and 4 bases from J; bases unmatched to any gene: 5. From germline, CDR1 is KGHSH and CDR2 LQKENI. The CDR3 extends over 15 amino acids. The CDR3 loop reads CASPQLAGGYNEQFF. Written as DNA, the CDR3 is TGTGCCAGCCCGCAACTAGCGGGAGGGTACAATGAGCAGTTCTTC.

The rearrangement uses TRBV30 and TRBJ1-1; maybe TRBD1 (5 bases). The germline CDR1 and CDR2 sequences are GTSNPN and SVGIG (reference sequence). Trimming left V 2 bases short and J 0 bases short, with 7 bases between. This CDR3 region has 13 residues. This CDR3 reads CAWSRGLNTEAFF. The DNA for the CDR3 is TGTGCCTGGAGTAGGGGCTTGAACACTGAAGCTTTCTTT. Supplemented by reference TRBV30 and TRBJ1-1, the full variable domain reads SQTIHQWPATLVQPVGSPLSLECTVEGTSNPNLYWYRQAAGRGLQLLFYSVGIGQISSEVPQNLSASRPQDRQFILSSKKLLLSDSGFYLCAWSRGLNTEAFFGQGTRLTVV.

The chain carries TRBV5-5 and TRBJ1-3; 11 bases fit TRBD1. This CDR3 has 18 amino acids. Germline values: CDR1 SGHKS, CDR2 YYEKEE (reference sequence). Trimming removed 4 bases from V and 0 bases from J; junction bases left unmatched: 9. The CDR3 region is CASSLRTGGPISGNTIYF. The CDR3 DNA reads TGTGCCAGCAGCCTTCGGACAGGGGGCCCCATCTCTGGAAACACCATATATTTT.

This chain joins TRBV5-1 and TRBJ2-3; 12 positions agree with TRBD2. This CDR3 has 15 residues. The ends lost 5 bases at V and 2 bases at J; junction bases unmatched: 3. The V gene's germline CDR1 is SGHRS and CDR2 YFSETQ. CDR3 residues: CASRTSGGHTDTQYF. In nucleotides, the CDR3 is TGCGCCAGCAGGACTAGCGGGGGCCACACAGATACGCAGTATTTT.

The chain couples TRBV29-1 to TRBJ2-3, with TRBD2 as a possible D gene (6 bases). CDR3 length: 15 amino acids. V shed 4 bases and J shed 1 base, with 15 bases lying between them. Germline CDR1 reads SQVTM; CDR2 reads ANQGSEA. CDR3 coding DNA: TGCAGCGTTGGTTCGGGGACTCTACGCACAGATACGCAGTATTTT. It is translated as CSVGSGTLRTDTQYF.

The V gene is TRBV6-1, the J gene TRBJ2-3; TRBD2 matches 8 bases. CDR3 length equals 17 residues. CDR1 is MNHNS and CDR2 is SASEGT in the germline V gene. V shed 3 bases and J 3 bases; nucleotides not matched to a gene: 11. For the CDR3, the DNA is TGTGCCAGCAGTGACCCGGGGGGAGCGGGAGCGACAGATACGCAGTATTTT. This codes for CASSDPGGAGATDTQYF.

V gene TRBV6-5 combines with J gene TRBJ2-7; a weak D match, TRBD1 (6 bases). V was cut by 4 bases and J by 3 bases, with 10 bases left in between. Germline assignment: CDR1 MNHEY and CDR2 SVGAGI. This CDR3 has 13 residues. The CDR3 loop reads CASSSGHLYEQYF. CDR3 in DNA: TGTGCCAGCAGTTCGGGACACCTCTACGAGCAGTACTTC.

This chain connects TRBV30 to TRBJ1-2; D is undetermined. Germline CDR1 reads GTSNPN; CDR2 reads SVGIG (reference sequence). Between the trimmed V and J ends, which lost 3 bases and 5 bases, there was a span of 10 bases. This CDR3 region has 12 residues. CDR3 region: CAWRPFTYGYTF. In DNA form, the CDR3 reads TGTGCCTGGAGGCCATTCACTTATGGCTACACCTTC.

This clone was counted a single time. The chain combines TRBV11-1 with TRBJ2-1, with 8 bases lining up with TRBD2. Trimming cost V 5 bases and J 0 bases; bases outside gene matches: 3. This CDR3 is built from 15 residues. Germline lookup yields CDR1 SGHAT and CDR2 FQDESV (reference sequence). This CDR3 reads CASSQSGSSYNEQFF. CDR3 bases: TGTGCCAGCAGCCAAAGCGGGAGCTCCTACAATGAGCAGTTCTTC.

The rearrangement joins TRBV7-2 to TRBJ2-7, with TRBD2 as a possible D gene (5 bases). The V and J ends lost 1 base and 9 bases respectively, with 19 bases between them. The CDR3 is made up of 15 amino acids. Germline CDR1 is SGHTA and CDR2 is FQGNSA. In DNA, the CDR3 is TGTGCCAGCAGCTTAGGGGGAGAGTGGGTACGTGGGCAGTACTTC. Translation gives CASSLGGEWVRGQYF. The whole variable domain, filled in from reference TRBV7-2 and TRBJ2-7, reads GAGVSQSPSNKVTEKGKDVELRCDPISGHTALYWYRQSLGQGLEFLIYFQGNSAPDKSGLPSDRFSAERTGGSVSTLTIQRTQQEDSAVYLCASSLGGEWVRGQYFGPGTRLTVT.

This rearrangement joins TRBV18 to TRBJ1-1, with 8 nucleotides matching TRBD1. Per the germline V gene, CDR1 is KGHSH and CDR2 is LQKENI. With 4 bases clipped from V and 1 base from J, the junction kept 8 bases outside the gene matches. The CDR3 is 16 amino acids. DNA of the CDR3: TGTGCCAGCTCACGGGCCCGACAGGGGAGGAACACTGAAGCTTTCTTT. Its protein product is CASSRARQGRNTEAFF.

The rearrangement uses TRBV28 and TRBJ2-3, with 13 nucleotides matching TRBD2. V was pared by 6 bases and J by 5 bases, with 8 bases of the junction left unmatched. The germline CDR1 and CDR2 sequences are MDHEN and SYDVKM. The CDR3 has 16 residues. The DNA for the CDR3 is TGTGCCAGCAGCTTTGGGACTAGCGGGGCCGAAGATACGCAGTATTTT. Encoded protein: CASSFGTSGAEDTQYF.

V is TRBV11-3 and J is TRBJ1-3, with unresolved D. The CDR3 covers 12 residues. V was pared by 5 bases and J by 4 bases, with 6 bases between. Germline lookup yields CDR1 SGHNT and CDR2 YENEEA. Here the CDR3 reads CASSPRGNTIYF. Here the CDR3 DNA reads TGTGCCAGCAGCCCACGGGGAAACACCATATATTTT.